This TCR beta chain was captured in a study of T-cell memory formation after mild COVID-19. Findings of the study overall: Contracting clones from day 15 to 85 had balanced CD4/CD8; later expanders favoured CD4+. For second-wave clones that peaked at day 37, SARS-CoV-2 specificity went unverified. Some clones that responded turned up in pre-infection memory, which suggests that cross-reactive memory joined in.

V shed 3 bases, J shed 1 base, and the junction held 2 bases outside the gene matches. This CDR3 has 14 amino acids. After 5'RACE with constant-segment primers, TCR alpha and TCR beta cDNA libraries carrying sample barcodes and UMIs were obtained. In TCRdb, the 5' RACE reads were re-called with MiXCR into one record per CDR3 protein. Of 200,000 to 300,000 distinct CDR3 sequences listed, 15% are singletons. On this clonotype itself: The antigen is not known.

This TCR derives from an adult woman who had mild COVID-19 (a few samples of this study predate the infection). Cell type and time point are not known. The gene calls are TRBV12-3 or TRBV12-4 and TRBJ2-5; TRBD2 matches at 7 bases. The sample taken for sequencing was PBMCs or a T cell subset sorted from them (not recorded which). The CDR3 DNA is TGTGCCAGCAGTTTTACTAGCGTCCAAGAGACCCAGTACTTC. This encodes CASSFTSVQETQYF.